The 32 T cell receptor beta chains listed next were all sequenced from one sample in a study of T cell responses to AZD1222 COVID-19 vaccine. TCRdb keeps only in-frame clones here, not all; method: immunoSEQ multiplex PCR. The repertoire includes 150,000 to 200,000 clones, under 95% of them detected once, and around 1.3% sits in the top ten. Sequencing used peripheral blood, obtained on day 0 of AZD1222 vaccination. All receptors come from an adult in good health.

In this sample, this clone turned up once. The chain joins TRBV4-2 to TRBJ2-1; TRBD2 matches at 14 bases. The CDR3 extends over 16 amino acids. In germline, CDR1 is LGHNA, CDR2 YNFKEQ. Trimming cost V 4 bases and J 6 bases; bases outside gene matches: 5. CDR3 DNA: TGTGCCAGCAGCCCAACGACTAGCGGGAGGGCCAATGAGCAGTTCTTC. Amino acid sequence: CASSPTTSGRANEQFF.

The chain is built from TRBV12-3 or TRBV12-4 and TRBJ2-1; D is undetermined. This CDR3 is built from 11 residues. V was cut by 3 bases and J by 10 bases, with 7 bases left in between. CDR3 nucleotide sequence: TGTGCCAGCAGTTTTCTTGGCGAGCAGTTCTTC. This sequence encodes CASSFLGEQFF.

This chain links TRBV30 with TRBJ2-7; D may match TRBD1 or TRBD2 (6 bases each). CDR1 GTSNPN and CDR2 SVGIG come from the germline V gene (reference sequence). This CDR3 contains 16 residues. V lost 0 bases and J 2 bases, leaving 17 bases between the germline ends. CDR3 nucleotides: TGTGCCTGGAGTGTTCGGGGGCAGGGTTGGCCCTACGAGCAGTACTTC. It yields the protein CAWSVRGQGWPYEQYF.

This chain connects TRBV19 to TRBJ2-3; D gene unclear. CDR1 LNHDA and CDR2 SQIVND come from the germline V gene (reference sequence). V gave up 5 bases and J gave up 0 bases, with 12 bases separating them. CDR3 length: 15 residues. The CDR3 DNA follows: TGTGCCAGTAGTCCCCCCGAGCCGAGCACAGATACGCAGTATTTT. It codes for CASSPPEPSTDTQYF.

The V and J genes are TRBV30 and TRBJ1-1; the D gene is possibly TRBD1 (6 bases). Trimming took off 7 bases at V and 4 bases at J, with 13 bases between the two ends. CDR3 length: 12 residues. Germline V gene sequence: CDR1 GTSNPN, CDR2 SVGIG (reference sequence). DNA for the CDR3: TGTGCCTTCAGGGGAGGGGGCACTGAAGCTTTCTTT. Translating gives CAFRGGGTEAFF.

This clone was detected only once. V usage is TRBV6-4 and J usage is TRBJ1-1; D not resolved. Germline loops: CDR1 MRHNA, CDR2 SNTAGT. This CDR3 region has 11 residues. The ends were cut back, 9 bases at V and 5 bases at J, with 10 bases in the middle. The CDR3 nucleotides are TGTGCCAGGGCGAAGTGGACTGAAGCTTTCTTT. Its protein is CARAKWTEAFF.

The chain joins TRBV12-5 to TRBJ1-1; D possibly corresponds to TRBD1 (6 bases). Germline V gene lookup returns CDR1 LGHNT and CDR2 FRNRAP. The CDR3 runs 13 residues. Trimming pared 4 bases from V and 7 bases from J, leaving 13 bases between. The CDR3 here is CASGSGGAGEAFF. Written as DNA, the CDR3 is TGTGCTAGTGGTTCCGGGGGCGCGGGTGAAGCTTTCTTT.

The CDR3 DNA reads TGTGCCCGCGATACCGGGACTAGCGTCACAGATACGCAGTATTTT. This codes for CARDTGTSVTDTQYF. J is TRBJ2-3 and V is TRBV30, with 10 bases fitting TRBD2. This CDR3 spans 15 amino acids. Germline values: CDR1 GTSNPN, CDR2 SVGIG (reference sequence). With V trimmed by 8 bases and J by 2 bases, 10 bases remained unmatched. The variable domain in full, with the rest retrieved from reference TRBV30 and TRBJ2-3, is SQTIHQWPATLVQPVGSPLSLECTVEGTSNPNLYWYRQAAGRGLQLLFYSVGIGQISSEVPQNLSASRPQDRQFILSSKKLLLSDSGFYLCARDTGTSVTDTQYFGPGTRLTVL.

V gene TRBV12-3 or TRBV12-4 combines with J gene TRBJ1-5; D is unresolved. The CDR3 is 12 amino acids. V lost 5 bases and J lost 3, with 5 bases in between. CDR3 DNA: TGTGCCAGCAGTCCGCTCAATCAGCCCCAGCATTTT. Its protein is CASSPLNQPQHF.

This sequence joins TRBV11-2 and TRBJ2-4; 12 nucleotides agree with TRBD2. Germline trimming cut 2 bases from V and 2 bases from J; bases unmatched to any gene: 10. CDR1 and CDR2 from the germline V gene are SGHAT and FQNNGV. The CDR3 has 19 residues. CDR3 sequence: CASSLPRGLAGLTKNIQYF. CDR3 sequence (DNA): TGTGCCAGCAGCTTACCCCGCGGACTAGCGGGGTTGACCAAAAACATTCAGTACTTC.

This clone was observed once. V is TRBV30 and J is TRBJ1-2, with TRBD1 as a possible D gene (5 bases). CDR1 and CDR2 (germline): GTSNPN, SVGIG (reference sequence). The CDR3 loop spans 14 amino acids. V lost 1 base and J 5 bases, leaving 14 bases between the germline ends. The CDR3 here is CAWSDNVGVYGYTF. CDR3 DNA: TGTGCCTGGAGTGACAACGTGGGGGTATATGGCTACACCTTC.

The CDR3 loop is CASSPDGGLAFF. As DNA, the CDR3 is TGTGCCAGCAGCCCGGACGGGGGACTGGCTTTCTTT. The chain combines TRBV5-4 with TRBJ1-1; D might be TRBD1 (5 bases). V was clipped by 4 bases and J by 11 bases, with 15 bases between them. The CDR3 has 12 amino acids. Germline assignment: CDR1 SGHNT and CDR2 YYREEE (reference sequence).

V gene TRBV4-2 combines with J gene TRBJ2-2, with D possibly TRBD2 on 6 matching bases. Germline CDR1 reads LGHNA; CDR2 reads YNFKEQ. The V gene lost 0 bases and the J gene lost 0 bases, with 11 bases spanning the gap. The CDR3 runs 17 residues. CDR3 in amino acids: CASSQDGTSANTGELFF. Written as DNA, the CDR3 is TGTGCCAGCAGCCAAGACGGGACTTCCGCGAACACCGGGGAGCTGTTTTTT.

The chain employs TRBV13 and TRBJ1-2; 7 bases are a match to TRBD1. Germline V CDR1 and CDR2: PRHDT, FYEKMQ (reference sequence). V lost 4 bases, J lost 6 bases, and 11 bases stayed unmatched. The CDR3 spans 15 residues. CDR3 sequence: CASSSGAQGSHGYTF. CDR3 coding DNA: TGTGCCAGCAGCTCAGGAGCACAGGGGAGTCATGGCTACACCTTC.

This clone was recorded only once. The chain couples TRBV27 to TRBJ2-4; D is undetermined. CDR3 size: 15 residues. Germline values: CDR1 MNHEY, CDR2 SMNVEV (reference sequence). V lost 5 bases and J 8 bases, leaving 19 bases between the germline ends. The CDR3 sequence: CASSHKGYPEHIQYF. DNA of the CDR3: TGTGCCAGCAGTCATAAAGGATACCCCGAACACATTCAGTACTTC.

This clone was observed a single time. The rearrangement joins TRBV24-1 to TRBJ1-1, with 9 positions matching TRBD1. The CDR3 has 15 residues. V was pared by 4 bases and J by 3 bases, with 5 bases of the junction left unmatched. Germline loops: CDR1 KGHDR, CDR2 SFDVKD. Written as DNA, the CDR3 is TGTGCCACCAGTGACAAGGGACAGGGAGACACTGAAGCTTTCTTT. Translation gives CATSDKGQGDTEAFF.

V gene TRBV23-1 combines with J gene TRBJ1-5; D is unclear. TRBV23-1 is an open reading frame, and its role is uncertain. CDR3 length: 10 amino acids. V was trimmed by 10 bases and J by 8 bases, leaving 9 bases between them. The CDR3 reads CATQYKPQHF. CDR3 bases: TGCGCCACCCAATATAAGCCCCAGCATTTT.

The rearrangement links TRBV27 to TRBJ1-6; 7 nucleotides agree with TRBD1. The V segment lost 2 bases and the J segment 7 bases; nucleotides outside the gene matches: 5. This CDR3 has 15 amino acids. Germline V gene data show CDR1 as MNHEY and CDR2 as SMNVEV (reference sequence). The CDR3 sequence is CASSLMDRTNSPLHF. The DNA for the CDR3 is TGTGCCAGCAGTTTAATGGACAGGACCAATTCACCCCTCCACTTT.

The rearrangement links TRBV2 to TRBJ1-4; TRBD1 agrees at 9 bases. V trimming: 8 bases; J trimming: 8 bases; junction bases outside the gene matches: 12. Germline V gene sequence: CDR1 SNHLY, CDR2 FYNNEI. The CDR3 runs 15 residues. CDR3 DNA: TGTGCCAGCTATAGGCCAGGACAGGGGTCCGAAAAACTGTTTTTT. Protein sequence: CASYRPGQGSEKLFF. Using reference TRBV2 and TRBJ1-4 for the parts outside the CDR3, the full variable domain is EPEVTQTPSHQVTQMGQEVILRCVPISNHLYFYWYRQILGQKVEFLVSFYNNEISEKSEIFDDQFSVERPDGSNFTLKIRSTKLEDSAMYFCASYRPGQGSEKLFFGSGTQLSVL.

The CDR3 sequence: CAWSRQGAGAFF. The CDR3 DNA reads as TGTGCCTGGAGTAGACAGGGGGCCGGGGCTTTCTTT. The chain combines TRBV30 with TRBJ1-1; the match to TRBD1 covers 10 bases. Germline-derived CDR1 and CDR2 are GTSNPN and SVGIG (reference sequence). With V trimmed by 2 bases and J by 11 bases, 5 bases remained unmatched. The CDR3 runs 12 residues.

The rearrangement joins TRBV6-6 to TRBJ1-6; D gene ambiguous. Germline V lookup: CDR1 MNHNY, CDR2 SVGAGI (reference sequence). The CDR3 length is 16 residues. Trimming took 5 bases from V and 0 from J, leaving 11 bases between them. The CDR3 DNA reads TGTGCCAGCAGTGTACTCCGAAGCTCCTATAATTCACCCCTCCACTTT. This translates into CASSVLRSSYNSPLHF.

The chain uses TRBV7-9 and TRBJ2-7; 7 positions match TRBD1. CDR3 length equals 16 residues. The ends lost 6 bases at V and 6 bases at J; junction bases unmatched: 17. CDR1 is SEHNR, CDR2 FQNEAQ, per germline (reference sequence). The CDR3 nucleotides read TGTGCCAGCAGACAAGACAGGGCGGACAGGTATACCGAGCAGTACTTC. Translation gives CASRQDRADRYTEQYF.

This clone was seen only once. The chain couples TRBV3-1 (or the pseudogene TRBV3-2) to TRBJ1-5; D is perhaps TRBD1 (5 bases). The CDR3 spans 16 residues. CDR1 and CDR2 (germline): LGHDT, YNNKEL (reference sequence). Trimming shortened V by 7 bases and J by 6 bases, and 22 bases separated the two germline ends. The CDR3 nucleotides read TGTGCCAGCATCTCGATTGGGGCCCCTTGCAGTCAGCCCCAGCATTTT. The encoded protein is CASISIGAPCSQPQHF.

The chain couples TRBV7-2 to TRBJ1-3; D perhaps matches TRBD1 (5 bases). The CDR3 is made up of 17 amino acids. Germline assignment: CDR1 SGHTA and CDR2 FQGNSA. V lost 1 base to trimming and J lost 0 bases, with 13 bases between them. The CDR3 DNA reads TGTGCCAGCAGCTTAGTACCGAGGGGCCTCTCTGGAAACACCATATATTTT. Protein sequence: CASSLVPRGLSGNTIYF.

The rearrangement links TRBV5-1 to TRBJ2-1, with 8 bases fitting TRBD2. V trimming: 4 bases; J trimming: 8 bases; junction bases outside the gene matches: 5. The CDR3 contains 13 residues. CDR1 and CDR2 from the germline V gene are SGHRS and YFSETQ. The CDR3 is CASSLAGGYEQFF. The CDR3, as DNA: TGCGCCAGCAGCCTCGCGGGGGGCTATGAGCAGTTCTTC.

The V call is TRBV7-3, the J call TRBJ2-3; TRBD2 matches at 8 bases. The junction had 10 bases not matched to a gene; V was cut back by 2 bases and J by 0 bases. Per germline, CDR1 SGHTA and CDR2 FQGTGA. This CDR3 spans 18 amino acids. CDR3 nucleotides: TGTGCCAGCAGCTTATGGGGCGGTCTAGCGGGTAGCACAGATACGCAGTATTTT. Amino acid sequence: CASSLWGGLAGSTDTQYF. Full variable domain (remainder filled in from reference TRBV7-3 and TRBJ2-3): GAGVSQTPSNKVTEKGKYVELRCDPISGHTALYWYRQSLGQGPEFLIYFQGTGAADDSGLPNDRFFAVRPEGSVSTLKIQRTERGDSAVYLCASSLWGGLAGSTDTQYFGPGTRLTVL.

The chain recombines TRBV5-1 with TRBJ2-7; 10 nucleotides line up with TRBD2. CDR1 is SGHRS, CDR2 YFSETQ, per germline. The length of the CDR3 is 14 residues. Trimming cost V 2 bases and J 3 bases; bases outside gene matches: 2. The CDR3 region is CASSLSSGGYEQYF. Written as DNA, the CDR3 is TGCGCCAGCAGCTTATCTAGCGGGGGCTACGAGCAGTACTTC.

The chain links TRBV10-2 to TRBJ2-7; D not certain. Looked up from germline, CDR1 is WSHSY and CDR2 is SAAADI. Trimming took 4 bases from V and 3 from J, leaving 10 bases between them. The CDR3 has 13 amino acids. DNA of the CDR3: TGCGCCAGCAGTGGGCTCCCCATCTACGAGCAGTACTTC. This sequence encodes CASSGLPIYEQYF.

This clone appeared a single time. The chain links TRBV5-8 to TRBJ2-1; 9 bases are a match to TRBD1. Germline CDR1 and CDR2: SGHTS and YDEGEE. The trim removed 4 bases at V and 7 bases at J, leaving 9 bases unmatched. The CDR3 sequence is 15 residues long. CDR3 in amino acids: CASSDVPGQGNEQFF. CDR3 nucleotides: TGTGCCAGCAGCGACGTCCCGGGACAGGGAAATGAGCAGTTCTTC.

The gene calls are TRBV7-2 and TRBJ1-6; no reliable D call. The CDR3 runs 14 residues. Germline CDR1 and CDR2: SGHTA and FQGNSA. Trimming removed 5 bases at V and 11 bases at J, with 16 bases between. This chain's CDR3 is CASSQDGAGPPLHF. DNA for the CDR3: TGTGCCAGCAGCCAAGATGGAGCAGGTCCACCCCTCCACTTT.

The chain combines TRBV18 with TRBJ2-1; 7 bases are shared with TRBD1. The length of the CDR3 is 15 residues. Germline lookup yields CDR1 KGHSH and CDR2 LQKENI. J was trimmed by 4 bases and V by 6 bases; bases with no gene match: 9. This chain's CDR3 is CASSESGTAYNEQFF. The CDR3 DNA follows: TGTGCCAGCTCCGAGTCCGGGACAGCATACAATGAGCAGTTCTTC.

This rearrangement joins TRBV5-1 to TRBJ2-7; D may match TRBD1 or TRBD2 (5 bases each). There are 15 residues in the CDR3. Germline-derived CDR1 and CDR2 are SGHRS and YFSETQ. The V end lost 2 bases, the J end lost 2 bases, and 14 bases lay between the germline ends. The CDR3 protein is CASSLGAGLTYEQYF. CDR3 nucleotides: TGCGCCAGCAGCTTAGGGGCAGGACTGACCTACGAGCAGTACTTC.